A single sample gave rise to the 21 T cell receptor beta chains below, sequenced in a study of beta chain features in type 1 diabetes. General study findings and limits: All four CD4+ subsets of Type 1 diabetes patients contained TCRB CDR3s that were moderately but significantly shorter.

Every isolated RNA sample was fully reverse transcribed, so sequencing captured expressed TCRB transcripts. Profiled with immunoSEQ multiplex PCR; TCRdb holds only in-frame clones, not every one. The table lists around 140,000 clones, approximately 10% of them singletons, with 0.6% to 0.9% in the top ten. Their antigens are not known. The sample comprised central memory CD4+ T cells from blood. These receptors all come from a man aged 30 to 39 with type 1 diabetes.

The rearrangement links TRBV4-3 to TRBJ2-7; 10 positions match TRBD2. V lost 6 bases, J lost 2 bases, and 10 bases stayed unmatched. This CDR3 spans 16 amino acids. The germline CDR1 and CDR2 sequences are LGHNA and YSLEER. Here the CDR3 DNA reads TGCGCCAGCAGGGACCTAACTAGCGGGGAGACCTACGAGCAGTACTTC. The encoded protein is CASRDLTSGETYEQYF.

This clone has more than one count but fewer than ten. The chain is built from TRBV2 and TRBJ2-5; D gene uncertain. The V end was cut by 4 bases, the J end by 5 bases, with 14 bases between. CDR3 length: 14 amino acids. The germline gives CDR1 SNHLY, CDR2 FYNNEI. CDR3 coding DNA: TGTGCCAGCAGTGGAAGAGCGCGGAGTGAGACCCAGTACTTC. This translates into CASSGRARSETQYF.

This clone has more than one count but fewer than ten. The rearrangement uses TRBV7-2 and TRBJ2-1; D is possibly TRBD1 (5 bases). The germline V and J ends were trimmed by 4 bases and 4 bases, with 17 bases remaining between them. The CDR3 consists of 16 residues. Per the germline V gene, CDR1 is SGHTA and CDR2 is FQGNSA. The CDR3: CASSSLWGRVYNEQFF. CDR3 nucleotides: TGTGCCAGCAGCTCCCTCTGGGGCAGGGTGTACAATGAGCAGTTCTTC.

The chain is built from TRBV27 and TRBJ2-7; D remains unclear. Trimming shortened V by 8 bases and J by 9 bases, and 8 bases separated the two germline ends. This CDR3 region has 9 residues. Germline V gene data show CDR1 as MNHEY and CDR2 as SMNVEV (reference sequence). This CDR3 reads CASGEWQYF. In nucleotides, the CDR3 is TGTGCCAGCGGAGAATGGCAGTACTTC.

V is TRBV2 and J is TRBJ1-6; 8 nucleotides match TRBD1. Germline V gene data show CDR1 as SNHLY and CDR2 as FYNNEI. V shed 4 bases, J shed 9 bases, and the junction held 11 bases outside the gene matches. CDR3 length: 16 residues. CDR3 sequence: CASSVGQGRPSSPLHF. In DNA, the CDR3 is TGTGCCAGCAGTGTCGGACAGGGACGACCGAGTTCACCCCTCCACTTT.

This clone was seen a few times. V and J are TRBV5-8 and TRBJ1-2, with D perhaps TRBD1 (5 bases). From germline, CDR1 is SGHTS and CDR2 YDEGEE. V was pared by 9 bases and J by 3 bases, with 15 bases between. The CDR3 has 13 residues. CDR3 bases: TGTGCCACCGACTTGAGACAGTACTATGGCTACACCTTC. As protein: CATDLRQYYGYTF.

The chain carries TRBV23-1 and TRBJ1-1; D unresolved. TRBV23-1 is marked as an open reading frame, function uncertain. Trimming took off 4 bases at V and 4 bases at J, with 13 bases between the two ends. The CDR3 contains 14 residues. CDR3 nucleotide sequence: TGCGCCAGCAGTCCTCGGGAAGTCGGCACTGAAGCTTTCTTT. Translation: CASSPREVGTEAFF.

This clone was seen more than once but under ten times. The genes are TRBV5-1 and TRBJ2-7; the match to TRBD1 covers 9 bases. CDR3 length equals 12 residues. V was pared by 7 bases and J by 1 base, with 0 bases of the junction left unmatched. The germline CDR1 and CDR2 sequences are SGHRS and YFSETQ. This CDR3 is CASGTGSYEQYF. In DNA, the CDR3 is TGCGCCAGCGGGACAGGGTCCTACGAGCAGTACTTC.

The chain links TRBV29-1 to TRBJ1-2, with D perhaps matching TRBD1 (5 bases). Trimming removed 7 bases at V and 1 base at J, with 10 bases between. The CDR3 sequence is 12 residues long. Germline values: CDR1 SQVTM, CDR2 ANQGSEA. CDR3 coding DNA: TGCAGCGGACAGTCGAATAACTATGGCTACACCTTC. Protein: CSGQSNNYGYTF.

There are a few counts of this clone. V gene TRBV28 combines with J gene TRBJ2-3; no clear D. V lost 7 bases to trimming and J lost 2 bases, with 4 bases between them. From germline, CDR1 is MDHEN and CDR2 SYDVKM. CDR3 length: 11 amino acids. The CDR3 protein is CASTNTDTQYF. CDR3 nucleotides: TGTGCCAGCACTAACACAGATACGCAGTATTTT.

This chain connects TRBV4-1 to TRBJ1-1; D not certain. The CDR3 covers 13 residues. V lost 0 bases to trimming and J lost 3 bases, with 5 bases between them. Looked up from germline, CDR1 is MGHRA and CDR2 is YSYEKL. CDR3 sequence reads: CASSQDRYTEAFF. In nucleotides, the CDR3 is TGCGCCAGCAGCCAAGACCGGTACACTGAAGCTTTCTTT.

This sequence joins TRBV4-1 and TRBJ2-3; D is undetermined. V was shortened by 4 bases and J by 1 base, with 12 bases between the two germline ends. Germline V gives CDR1 MGHRA, CDR2 YSYEKL. The CDR3 spans 15 residues. The DNA of the CDR3 is TGCGCCAGCAGCCCCCTCGGCGGAGGCACAGATACGCAGTATTTT. Its translation: CASSPLGGGTDTQYF.

The chain uses TRBV9 and TRBJ1-2; D perhaps matches TRBD1 (5 bases). The CDR3 sequence is 14 residues long. V lost 4 bases and J lost 3, with 13 bases in between. CDR1 and CDR2 (germline): SGDLS, YYNGEE. The CDR3 DNA is TGTGCCAGCAGCCGAAACCAGGGATACTATGGCTACACCTTC. This gives the protein CASSRNQGYYGYTF.

This clone turned up a few times. The rearrangement joins TRBV6-1 to TRBJ2-7; TRBD1 matches 10 bases. This CDR3 is 13 amino acids long. Germline V gene lookup returns CDR1 MNHNS and CDR2 SASEGT. The ends lost 6 bases at V and 8 bases at J; junction bases unmatched: 7. CDR3 sequence: CASSAGTGVQQYF. The CDR3 nucleotides read TGTGCCAGCAGCGCCGGGACAGGGGTACAGCAGTACTTC.

This clone was found a few times. This chain joins TRBV7-3 and TRBJ2-7, with a tentative D call TRBD1 (5 bases). The length of the CDR3 is 15 residues. V was clipped by 1 base and J by 3 bases, with 13 bases between them. CDR1 and CDR2 from the germline V gene are SGHTA and FQGTGA. The CDR3 region is CASSLNPGYLYEQYF. CDR3 DNA sequence: TGTGCCAGCAGCTTAAACCCAGGGTACCTCTACGAGCAGTACTTC. The whole variable domain, remainder taken from reference TRBV7-3 and TRBJ2-7, is GAGVSQTPSNKVTEKGKYVELRCDPISGHTALYWYRQSLGQGPEFLIYFQGTGAADDSGLPNDRFFAVRPEGSVSTLKIQRTERGDSAVYLCASSLNPGYLYEQYFGPGTRLTVT.

V usage is TRBV6-5 and J usage is TRBJ2-3, with D tentatively TRBD2 (5 bases). Trimming left V 4 bases short and J 5 bases short, with 13 bases between. From germline, CDR1 is MNHEY and CDR2 SVGAGI. The CDR3 contains 14 residues. CDR3 DNA: TGTGCCAGCAGTTTGTCGGGGAGTGGAGATACGCAGTATTTT. It translates to CASSLSGSGDTQYF.

This clone was picked up a small number of times. The CDR3 protein is CASERPGAYEQYF. The CDR3 DNA reads TGTGCCAGTGAACGACCCGGAGCCTACGAGCAGTACTTC. This sequence joins TRBV2 and TRBJ2-7; D not resolved. Germline assignment: CDR1 SNHLY and CDR2 FYNNEI. CDR3 size: 13 residues. V lost 9 bases and J 2 bases, leaving 14 bases between the germline ends.

This clone showed up just a few times. The chain links TRBV2 to TRBJ1-1; tentative D call: TRBD1 (5 bases). The CDR3 is 14 residues long. V was trimmed by 8 bases and J by 4 bases, leaving 17 bases between them. Germline lookup yields CDR1 SNHLY and CDR2 FYNNEI. The CDR3 is CASDYQGGGTEAFF. The CDR3 region has the DNA TGTGCCAGCGACTACCAGGGAGGAGGCACTGAAGCTTTCTTT.

V and J are TRBV6-6 and TRBJ2-2; D might be TRBD2 (7 bases). V was clipped by 8 bases and J by 3 bases, with 16 bases between them. There are 15 residues in the CDR3. Germline loops: CDR1 MNHNY, CDR2 SVGAGI (reference sequence). CDR3 in amino acids: CASLLGGGYTGELFF. The CDR3, as DNA: TGTGCCAGCCTATTAGGGGGAGGGTACACCGGGGAGCTGTTTTTT.

V gene TRBV7-9 combines with J gene TRBJ1-2; 9 bases fit TRBD1. This CDR3 has 13 amino acids. With 4 bases clipped from V and 4 bases from J, the junction kept 1 base outside the gene matches. Germline CDR1 SEHNR, CDR2 FQNEAQ (reference sequence). The chain's CDR3 is CASSSGQGYGYTF. As DNA, the CDR3 is TGTGCCAGCAGCTCGGGACAGGGCTATGGCTACACCTTC.

V is TRBV14 and J is TRBJ2-1; no clear D gene. The CDR3 loop spans 13 amino acids. The V gene lost 4 bases and the J gene lost 7 bases, with 11 bases spanning the gap. Looked up from germline, CDR1 is SGHDN and CDR2 is FVKESK. The CDR3 loop reads CASSPPAVNEQFF. The CDR3 region has the DNA TGTGCCAGCAGCCCACCCGCGGTAAATGAGCAGTTCTTC.